The present entry profiles one T cell receptor beta chain with its context. What this receptor recognizes is not known. No much larger clonotype is one base removed from it; base qualities were not supplied. The time point label here, explained by the study, means: cells obtained before transplantation from donor or recipient. CD3+CD4+ and CD3+CD8+ populations were FACS-sorted from unstimulated pre-transplant donor and recipient cells taken from spleen or lymph nodes. Library preparation was by the immunoSEQ multiplex PCR assay. In most patients, genomic DNA was isolated using the Qiagen DNeasy Blood and Tissue Kit and sent frozen to Adaptive Biotechnologies for TCR sequencing. High-throughput TCR-beta CDR3 sequencing of genomic DNA from most patients was performed by Adaptive Biotechnologies. As for the original processing: TCR sequencing data were retrieved from Adaptive's ImmunoSEQ software for around 18 patients, whereas a few other patients were processed with MiXCR and VDJtools. CD4 versus CD8 sorting errors were corrected by removing sequences found in both subsets at a frequency ratio below 5:1. CDR3 nucleotide sequences shared by donor and recipient were removed because the origin of these sequences could not be assigned. To be classed as alloreactive, a clone needed at least 2-fold expansion over unstimulated cells and a minimum CFSE-low frequency of 0.002% (template counts) or 0.001% (read counts). Clones were considered mappable if detected in sequenced pre-transplant spleen, lymph node, or MLR CFSE-low populations of the donor or recipient. The cumulative frequency of alloreactive clones was calculated as a percentage of all sequences, weighted by copy number. TCRdb provides this immuneACCESS table in a form limited to in-frame rearrangements. Some clones are lacking; in checked studies, under half of them reflect an unresolved V gene, and why the rest are absent is not known. The DNA gave D and trimming, while V, J and clone size come from that table. The table for this sample lists fewer than 110,000 clones; 87% of them were counted only once. The ten biggest clones cover about 0.7% of the sample.

The sample belongs to a study of graft-versus-host responses after intestinal transplantation listed by TCRdb under 2021. In terms of the full investigation: Recipients received multivisceral, liver-intestinal, or isolated intestinal transplants. To identify alloreactive clones, pre-transplant mixed lymphocyte reaction products were sequenced and then compared with unstimulated pre-transplant donor and recipient T cells. A cohort of 24 intestinal transplant recipients, including one retransplant, was enrolled, and 3 patients lacking pretransplant specimens were excluded. Bulk TCR-beta CDR3 sequencing was used to track graft-versus-host and host-versus-graft alloreactive T cell clones in the graft, circulation and bone marrow after intestinal transplantation. All recipients received anti-thymocyte globulin induction followed by maintenance tacrolimus and steroids for two to four years. Donor T cell macrochimerism was defined as a peak of at least 4% donor T cells among recipient peripheral blood mononuclear cells. Rather than being sequenced by the commercial service, samples from a few later patients were sequenced in-house on an Illumina MiSeq and processed with MiXCR. Broader findings and caveats from the paper: GvH clones were detected in recipient bone marrow, and some appeared earlier in ileal mucosa or blood, consistent with an intestinal mucosal origin. Early after transplant, peak levels of circulating GvH clones were found to be associated with declines in HvG clones. Conclusions were limited by the relatively low number and heterogeneity of intestinal transplant patients. In the allografts of patients with donor T cell macrochimerism, GvH to HvG T cell clonal ratios were high.

Sequences SGHDT (CDR1) and YYEEEE (CDR2) are obtained from the germline V gene. CDR3 length: 14 amino acids, cysteine to phenylalanine. The kept DNA is CDR3 alone, 42 bases in frame from the first base. V trim: 4 bases; J trim: 8 bases; unmatched bases: 11. The sequence is built from TRBV5-6 and TRBJ1-2, and 7 junctional nucleotides match TRBD1. The receptor's source is a human donor who was the organ donor for an intestinal transplant. Source: unstimulated CD4+ T cells sorted from spleen or lymph node cells, taken before transplant. The sequenced DNA: TGTGCCAGCAGCGTAACCTACAGGGGCGCAGGCTACACCTTC. This gives the protein CASSVTYRGAGYTF.